The clone carrying this T cell receptor beta chain occurred a few times. CDR1 MDHEN and CDR2 SYDVKM come from the germline V gene. Trimming shortened V by 0 bases and J by 1 base, and 15 bases separated the two germline ends. The CDR3 has 17 amino acids. This sample is part of a study of T-cell reconstitution after alpha-beta-depleted transplantation in children. It was with unique molecular identifiers that the TCRbeta library was prepared. TCRdb re-analysed the PCR reads in MiXCR, keeping a single row per CDR3 protein. The table has a few hundred thousand distinct CDR3 sequences, over 10% seen once.

This sequence originates from a male patient between 5 and 17 years old who had a stem cell transplant for acute myeloid leukemia, so the T cells may come from the graft donor. The rearrangement links TRBV28 to TRBJ2-5; a weak D match, TRBD1 (6 bases). Sequencing used PBMCs, mostly from graft donor cells, obtained 360 days after TCRalphabeta/CD19-depleted stem cell transplant. The CDR3 sequence is CASSLWTGLPIQETQYF. The CDR3 DNA sequence: TGTGCCAGCAGTTTATGGACAGGCCTCCCCATCCAAGAGACCCAGTACTTC.